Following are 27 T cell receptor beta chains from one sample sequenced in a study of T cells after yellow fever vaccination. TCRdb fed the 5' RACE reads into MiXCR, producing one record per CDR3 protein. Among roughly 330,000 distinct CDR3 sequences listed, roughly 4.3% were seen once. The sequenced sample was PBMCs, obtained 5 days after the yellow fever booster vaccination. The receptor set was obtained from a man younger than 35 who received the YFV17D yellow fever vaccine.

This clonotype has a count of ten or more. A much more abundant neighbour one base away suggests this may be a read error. CDR3 amino acids: CASSPPRRGGPEKLFF. In DNA form, the CDR3 reads TGTGCCAGCAGTCCCCCCCGGAGGGGGGGCCCTGAAAAACTGTTTTTT. V is TRBV28 and J is TRBJ1-4; a weak D match, TRBD1 (6 bases). Germline CDR1 MDHEN, CDR2 SYDVKM. CDR3 length: 16 amino acids. V lost 5 bases and J lost 7, with 20 bases in between.

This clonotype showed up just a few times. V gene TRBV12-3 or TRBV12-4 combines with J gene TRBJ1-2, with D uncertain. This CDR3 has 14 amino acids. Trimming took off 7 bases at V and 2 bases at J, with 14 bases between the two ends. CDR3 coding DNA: TGTGCCAGCAACCCCCTGGGCGGAAACTATGGCTACACCTTC. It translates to CASNPLGGNYGYTF.

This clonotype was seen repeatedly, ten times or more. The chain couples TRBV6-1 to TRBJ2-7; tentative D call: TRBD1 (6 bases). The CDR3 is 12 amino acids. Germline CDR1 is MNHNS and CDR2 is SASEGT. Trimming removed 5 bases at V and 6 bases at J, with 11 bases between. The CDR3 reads CASSPQGTEQYF. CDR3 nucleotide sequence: TGTGCCAGCAGTCCACAGGGAACCGAGCAGTACTTC.

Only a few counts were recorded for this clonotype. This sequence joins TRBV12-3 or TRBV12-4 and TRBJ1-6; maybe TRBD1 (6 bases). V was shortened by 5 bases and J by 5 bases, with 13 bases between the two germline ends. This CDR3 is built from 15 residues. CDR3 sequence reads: CASSIKQGDNSPLHF. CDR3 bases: TGTGCCAGCAGTATAAAACAGGGAGATAATTCACCCCTCCACTTT.

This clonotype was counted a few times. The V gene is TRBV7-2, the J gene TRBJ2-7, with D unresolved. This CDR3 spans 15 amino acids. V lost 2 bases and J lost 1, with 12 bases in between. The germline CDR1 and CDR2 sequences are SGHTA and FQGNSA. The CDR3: CASSLRAGFSYEQYF. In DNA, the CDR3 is TGTGCCAGCAGCTTAAGGGCAGGCTTTTCCTACGAGCAGTACTTC. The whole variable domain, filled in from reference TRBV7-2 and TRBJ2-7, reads GAGVSQSPSNKVTEKGKDVELRCDPISGHTALYWYRQSLGQGLEFLIYFQGNSAPDKSGLPSDRFSAERTGGSVSTLTIQRTQQEDSAVYLCASSLRAGFSYEQYFGPGTRLTVT.

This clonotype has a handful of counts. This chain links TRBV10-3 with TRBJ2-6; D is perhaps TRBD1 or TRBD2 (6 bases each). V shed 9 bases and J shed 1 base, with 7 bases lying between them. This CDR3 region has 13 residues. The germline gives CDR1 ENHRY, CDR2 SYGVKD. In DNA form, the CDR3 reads TGTGCCATAGGGGGGTCTGGGGCCAACGTCCTGACTTTC. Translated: CAIGGSGANVLTF.

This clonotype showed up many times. The CDR3, as DNA: TGTGCCAGCAGCGTAAACAGGGGTAAAGCTTTCTTT. This encodes CASSVNRGKAFF. The chain is built from TRBV9 and TRBJ1-1, with TRBD1 identical over 7 bases. Germline lookup yields CDR1 SGDLS and CDR2 YYNGEE. The CDR3 consists of 12 residues. J was trimmed by 9 bases and V by 1 base; bases with no gene match: 3. Based on the CDR3 plus reference TRBV9 and TRBJ1-1, the full variable domain is DSGVTQTPKHLITATGQRVTLRCSPRSGDLSVYWYQQSLDQGLQFLIQYYNGEERAKGNILERFSAQQFPDLHSELNLSSLELGDSALYFCASSVNRGKAFFGQGTRLTVV.

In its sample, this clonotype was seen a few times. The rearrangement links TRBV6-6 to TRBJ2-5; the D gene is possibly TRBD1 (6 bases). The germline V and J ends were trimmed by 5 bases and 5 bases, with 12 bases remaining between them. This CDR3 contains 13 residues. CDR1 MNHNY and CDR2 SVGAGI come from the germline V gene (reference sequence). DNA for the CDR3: TGTGCCAGCAGTACTTACAGGGTCGAGACCCAGTACTTC. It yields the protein CASSTYRVETQYF.

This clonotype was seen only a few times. CDR3 in DNA: TGTGCCAGCAGCCAAGTAGGGACAGGGGGCGATGGCTACACCTTC. It is translated as CASSQVGTGGDGYTF. The chain has TRBV4-2 and TRBJ1-2, with 12 bases that match TRBD1. The CDR3 spans 15 residues. CDR1 is LGHNA, CDR2 YNFKEQ, per germline. J gave up 6 bases and V 1 base, and 3 bases lay outside the gene matches.

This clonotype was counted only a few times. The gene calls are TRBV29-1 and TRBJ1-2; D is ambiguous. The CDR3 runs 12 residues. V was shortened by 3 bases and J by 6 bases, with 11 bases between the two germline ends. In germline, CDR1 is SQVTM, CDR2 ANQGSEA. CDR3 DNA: TGCAGCGTTGACCCTAGGGTAGATGGCTACACCTTC. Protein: CSVDPRVDGYTF.

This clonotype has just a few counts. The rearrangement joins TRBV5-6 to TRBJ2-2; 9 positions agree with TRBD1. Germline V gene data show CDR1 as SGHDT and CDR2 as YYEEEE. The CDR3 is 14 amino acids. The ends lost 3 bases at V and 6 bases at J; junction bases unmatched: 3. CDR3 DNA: TGTGCCAGCAGCTGGACAGGGGTCCCCGGGGAGCTGTTTTTT. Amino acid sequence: CASSWTGVPGELFF.

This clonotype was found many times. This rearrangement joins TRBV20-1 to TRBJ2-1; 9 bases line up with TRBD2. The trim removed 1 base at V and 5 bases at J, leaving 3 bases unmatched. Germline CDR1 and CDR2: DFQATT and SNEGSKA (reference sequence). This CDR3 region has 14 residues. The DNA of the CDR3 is TGCAGTGCTAGAGGGTTAGCGGGGGACAATGAGCAGTTCTTC. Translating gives CSARGLAGDNEQFF.

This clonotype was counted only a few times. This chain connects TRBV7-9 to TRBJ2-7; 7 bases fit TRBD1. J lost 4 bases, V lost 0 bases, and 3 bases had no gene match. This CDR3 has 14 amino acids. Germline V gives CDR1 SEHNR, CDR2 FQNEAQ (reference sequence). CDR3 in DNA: TGTGCCAGCAGCTTAGCTAACAGGGGATACGAGCAGTACGTC. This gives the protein CASSLANRGYEQYV.

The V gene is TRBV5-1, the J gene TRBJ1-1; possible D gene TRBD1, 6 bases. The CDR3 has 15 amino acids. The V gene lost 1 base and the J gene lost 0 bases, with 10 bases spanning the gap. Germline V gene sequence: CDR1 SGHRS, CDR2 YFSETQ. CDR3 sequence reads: CASSLRDIMNTEAFF. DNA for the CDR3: TGCGCCAGCAGCTTGCGGGACATAATGAACACTGAAGCTTTCTTT.

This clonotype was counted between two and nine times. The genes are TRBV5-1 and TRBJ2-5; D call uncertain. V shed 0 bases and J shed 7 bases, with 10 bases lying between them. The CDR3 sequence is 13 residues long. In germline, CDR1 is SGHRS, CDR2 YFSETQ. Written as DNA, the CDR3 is TGCGCCAGCAGCTTGGAGAACTGGGGGACCCAGTACTTC. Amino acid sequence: CASSLENWGTQYF.

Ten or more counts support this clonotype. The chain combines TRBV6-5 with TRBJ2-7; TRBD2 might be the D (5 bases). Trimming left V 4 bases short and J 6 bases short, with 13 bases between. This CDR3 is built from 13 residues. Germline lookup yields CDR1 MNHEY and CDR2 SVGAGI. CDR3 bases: TGTGCCAGCAGTTTGAGGGAACATGGCGAGCAGTACTTC. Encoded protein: CASSLREHGEQYF.

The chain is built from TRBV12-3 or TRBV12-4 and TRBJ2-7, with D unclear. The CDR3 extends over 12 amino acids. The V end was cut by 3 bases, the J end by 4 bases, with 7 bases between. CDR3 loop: CASSFSGYEQYF. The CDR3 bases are TGTGCCAGCAGTTTTTCCGGGTACGAGCAGTACTTC.

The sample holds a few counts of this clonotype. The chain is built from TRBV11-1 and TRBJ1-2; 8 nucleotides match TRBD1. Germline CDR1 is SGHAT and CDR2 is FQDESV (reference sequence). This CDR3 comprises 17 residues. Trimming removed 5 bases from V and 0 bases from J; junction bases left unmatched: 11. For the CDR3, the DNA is TGTGCCAGCAGCCCGCACCCAGGACAGGGACCTAACTATGGCTACACCTTC. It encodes CASSPHPGQGPNYGYTF.

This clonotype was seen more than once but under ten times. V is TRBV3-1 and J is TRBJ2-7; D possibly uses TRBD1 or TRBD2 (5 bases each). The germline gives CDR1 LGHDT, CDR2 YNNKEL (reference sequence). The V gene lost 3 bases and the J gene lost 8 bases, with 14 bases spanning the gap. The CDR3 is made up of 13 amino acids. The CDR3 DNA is TGTGCCAGCAGCCAGGGGACCTTAATAAAGCAGTACTTC. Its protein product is CASSQGTLIKQYF.

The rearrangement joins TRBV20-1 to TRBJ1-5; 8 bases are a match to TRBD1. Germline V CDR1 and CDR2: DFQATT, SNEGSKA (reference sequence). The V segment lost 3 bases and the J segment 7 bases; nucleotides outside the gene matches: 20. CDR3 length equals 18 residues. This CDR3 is CSASQRQGLRSFPQPQHF. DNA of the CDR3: TGCAGTGCTAGCCAAAGACAGGGGTTAAGGAGTTTCCCCCAGCCCCAGCATTTT.

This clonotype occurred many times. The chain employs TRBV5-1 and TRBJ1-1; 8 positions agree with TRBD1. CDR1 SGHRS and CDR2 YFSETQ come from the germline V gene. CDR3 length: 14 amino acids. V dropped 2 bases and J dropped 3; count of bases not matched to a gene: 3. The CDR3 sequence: CASSFATGDTEAFF. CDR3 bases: TGCGCCAGCAGCTTCGCGACAGGGGACACTGAAGCTTTCTTT.

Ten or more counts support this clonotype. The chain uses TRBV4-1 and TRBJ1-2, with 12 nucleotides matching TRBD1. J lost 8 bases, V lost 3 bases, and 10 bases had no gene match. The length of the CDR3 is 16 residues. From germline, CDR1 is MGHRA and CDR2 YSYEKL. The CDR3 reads CASSHATGQGATGYTF. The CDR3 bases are TGCGCCAGCAGCCACGCTACGGGACAGGGGGCAACGGGCTACACCTTC.

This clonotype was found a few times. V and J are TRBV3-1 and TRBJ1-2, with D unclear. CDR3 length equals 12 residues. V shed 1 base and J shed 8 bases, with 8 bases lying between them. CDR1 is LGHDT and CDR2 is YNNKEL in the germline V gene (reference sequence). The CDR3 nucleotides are TGTGCCAGCAGCCAAGTTCGGGAAGGCTACACCTTC. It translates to CASSQVREGYTF. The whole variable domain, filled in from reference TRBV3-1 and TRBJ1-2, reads DTAVSQTPKYLVTQMGNDKSIKCEQNLGHDTMYWYKQDSKKFLKIMFSYNNKELIINETVPNRFSPKSPDKAHLNLHINSLELGDSAVYFCASSQVREGYTFGSGTRLTVV.

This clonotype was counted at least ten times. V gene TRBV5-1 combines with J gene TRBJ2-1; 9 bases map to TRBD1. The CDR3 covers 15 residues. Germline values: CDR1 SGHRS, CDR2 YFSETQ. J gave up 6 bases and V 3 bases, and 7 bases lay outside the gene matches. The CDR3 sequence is CASSWGQGVGNEQFF. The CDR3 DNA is TGCGCCAGCAGCTGGGGACAGGGTGTGGGCAATGAGCAGTTCTTC. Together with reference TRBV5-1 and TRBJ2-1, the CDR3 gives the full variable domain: KAGVTQTPRYLIKTRGQQVTLSCSPISGHRSVSWYQQTPGQGLQFLFEYFSETQRNKGNFPGRFSGRQFSNSRSEMNVSTLELGDSALYLCASSWGQGVGNEQFFGPGTRLTVL.

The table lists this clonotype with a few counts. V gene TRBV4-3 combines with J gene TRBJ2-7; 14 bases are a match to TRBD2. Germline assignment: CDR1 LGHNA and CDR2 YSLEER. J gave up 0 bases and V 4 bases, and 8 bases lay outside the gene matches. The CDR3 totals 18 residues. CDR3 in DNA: TGCGCCAGCAGCCGAGGGACTAGCGGGGGTCAGGTCTCCTACGAGCAGTACGTC. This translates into CASSRGTSGGQVSYEQYV.

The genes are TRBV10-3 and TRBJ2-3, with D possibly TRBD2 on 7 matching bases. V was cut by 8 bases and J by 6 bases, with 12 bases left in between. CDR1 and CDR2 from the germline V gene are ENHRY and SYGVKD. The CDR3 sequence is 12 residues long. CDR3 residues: CAIGGGVDTQYF. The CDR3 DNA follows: TGTGCCATCGGAGGGGGGGTGGATACGCAGTATTTT.

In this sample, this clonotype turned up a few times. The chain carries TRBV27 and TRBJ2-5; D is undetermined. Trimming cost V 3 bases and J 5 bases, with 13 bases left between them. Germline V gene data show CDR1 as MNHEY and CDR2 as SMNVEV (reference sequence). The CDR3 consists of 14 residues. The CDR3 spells CASSFRRGRETQYF. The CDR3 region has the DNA TGTGCCAGCAGTTTCAGGCGTGGCAGGGAGACCCAGTACTTC.